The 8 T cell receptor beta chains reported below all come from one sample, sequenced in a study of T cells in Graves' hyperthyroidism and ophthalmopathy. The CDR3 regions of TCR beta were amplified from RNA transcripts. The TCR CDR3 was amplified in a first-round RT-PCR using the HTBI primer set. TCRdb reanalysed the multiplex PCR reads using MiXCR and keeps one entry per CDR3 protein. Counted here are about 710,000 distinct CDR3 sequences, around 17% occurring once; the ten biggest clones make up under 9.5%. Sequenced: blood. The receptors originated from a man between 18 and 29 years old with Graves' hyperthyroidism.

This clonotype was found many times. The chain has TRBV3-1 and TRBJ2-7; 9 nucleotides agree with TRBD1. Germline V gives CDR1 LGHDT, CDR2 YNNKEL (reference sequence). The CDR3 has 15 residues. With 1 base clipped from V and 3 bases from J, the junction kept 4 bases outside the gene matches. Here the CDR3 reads CASSQATGGNYEQYF. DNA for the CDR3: TGTGCCAGCAGCCAAGCGACAGGGGGAAACTACGAGCAGTACTTC.

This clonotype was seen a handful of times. The CDR3 is CASSNDVGTQYF. The CDR3 bases are TGTGCCAGCAGCAATGACGTGGGTACGCAGTATTTT. V and J are TRBV7-9 and TRBJ2-3; the D is unclear. The CDR3 is 12 amino acids. Trimming shortened V by 5 bases and J by 8 bases, and 11 bases separated the two germline ends. Germline V gene lookup returns CDR1 SEHNR and CDR2 FQNEAQ (reference sequence).

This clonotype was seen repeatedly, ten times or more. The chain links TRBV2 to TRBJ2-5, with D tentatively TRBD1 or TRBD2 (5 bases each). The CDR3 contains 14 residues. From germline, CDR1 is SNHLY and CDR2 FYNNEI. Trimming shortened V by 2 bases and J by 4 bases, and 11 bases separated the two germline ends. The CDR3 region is CASSEPWGTETQYF. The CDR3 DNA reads TGTGCCAGCAGTGAACCTTGGGGGACAGAGACCCAGTACTTC.

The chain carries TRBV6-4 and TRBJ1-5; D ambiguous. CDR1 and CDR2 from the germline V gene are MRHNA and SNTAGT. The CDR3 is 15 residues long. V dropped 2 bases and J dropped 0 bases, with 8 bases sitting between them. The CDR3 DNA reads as TGTGCCAGCAGTGACAGGAATCATAGCAATCAGCCCCAGCATTTT. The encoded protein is CASSDRNHSNQPQHF.

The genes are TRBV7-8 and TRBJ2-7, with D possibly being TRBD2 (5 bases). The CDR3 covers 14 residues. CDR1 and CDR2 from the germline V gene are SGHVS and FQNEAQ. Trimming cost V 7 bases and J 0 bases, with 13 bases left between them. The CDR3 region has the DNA TGTGCCAGCAACCCGGGGTCCAGCTCCTACGAGCAGTACTTC. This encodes CASNPGSSSYEQYF.

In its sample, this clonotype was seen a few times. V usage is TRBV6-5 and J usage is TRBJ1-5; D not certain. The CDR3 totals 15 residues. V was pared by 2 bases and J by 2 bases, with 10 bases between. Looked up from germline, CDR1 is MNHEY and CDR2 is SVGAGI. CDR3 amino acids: CASSYGPSGNQPQHF. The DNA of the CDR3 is TGTGCCAGCAGTTACGGACCCAGCGGCAATCAGCCCCAGCATTTT.

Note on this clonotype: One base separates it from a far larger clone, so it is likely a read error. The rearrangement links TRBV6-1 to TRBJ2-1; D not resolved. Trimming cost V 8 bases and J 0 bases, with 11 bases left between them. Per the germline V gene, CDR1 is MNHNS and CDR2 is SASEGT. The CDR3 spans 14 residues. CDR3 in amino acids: CASSWSSSYNEQFF. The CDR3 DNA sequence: TGTGCCAGCTCGTGGAGCAGCTCCTACAATGAGCAGTTCTTC.

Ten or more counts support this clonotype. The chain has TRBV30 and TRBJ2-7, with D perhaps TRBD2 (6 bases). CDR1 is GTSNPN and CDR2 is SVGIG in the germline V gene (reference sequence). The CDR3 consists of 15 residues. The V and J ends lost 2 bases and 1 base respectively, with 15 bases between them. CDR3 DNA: TGTGCCTGGAGTAAACGGAGGGGTACGTCCTACGAGCAGTACTTC. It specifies CAWSKRRGTSYEQYF.